This record looks at one T cell receptor (beta chain) sequence and its context. Its antigen remains unknown. For sorted subsets, approximately 180 ng DNA per replicate equaled around 28,000 T cell genomes. The assay was immunoSEQ multiplex PCR, and TCRdb's table has in-frame clones only and misses some. The sample holds approximately 1,500,000 clones, 95% to 99% seen once. The germline V gene has CDR1 MNHNY and CDR2 SVGAGI (reference sequence). The CDR3 contains 11 residues. V was cut by 7 bases and J by 6 bases, with 9 bases left in between. This entry belongs to a study of shared clonotypes between healthy human individuals. Study-wide background: The donors, two women and a few men, were aged 18 to 49. Three plates each covered CD4 naive and memory; CD8 naive two, CD8 memory one.

Overall study findings and caveats: Between four donors, naive CD4 clonotypes were shared at a level of about 5%.

This clonotype was obtained from a man aged 25-45 years in good health. Sequenced input: naive CD4+ T cells sorted from blood. Regarding subset: CD45RA+ positively selected. The chain joins TRBV6-6 to TRBJ1-1; D gene uncertain. The CDR3 DNA is TGTGCCAGCAAGGCGGACGCTGAAGCTTTCTTT. Amino acid sequence: CASKADAEAFF.